These 16 T cell receptor beta chains were sequenced from one sample in a study of T cells in Graves' hyperthyroidism and ophthalmopathy. Amplification targeted TCR beta CDR3 regions from RNA transcripts. Initially, a first-round RT-PCR of the TCR CDR3 employed the HTBI primer set. TCRdb ran MiXCR on the multiplex PCR reads and lists one entry per CDR3 protein. The repertoire includes a few hundred thousand distinct CDR3 sequences, about half of them detected once, and roughly 8.2% sits in the top ten. Sequenced sample: peripheral blood or thyroid tissue (not recorded which). Every receptor here comes from a woman younger than 30 with Graves' hyperthyroidism.

This clonotype was seen at least ten times. The chain couples TRBV30 to TRBJ1-2, with a weak D call TRBD1 (6 bases). V shed 1 base and J shed 7 bases, with 16 bases lying between them. CDR1 GTSNPN and CDR2 SVGIG come from the germline V gene (reference sequence). CDR3 length equals 14 residues. The CDR3: CAWSAATGHRGYTF. DNA for the CDR3: TGTGCCTGGAGTGCCGCTACGGGACATCGTGGCTACACCTTC. The full variable domain, in which reference TRBV30 and TRBJ1-2 provide the parts outside the CDR3, is SQTIHQWPATLVQPVGSPLSLECTVEGTSNPNLYWYRQAAGRGLQLLFYSVGIGQISSEVPQNLSASRPQDRQFILSSKKLLLSDSGFYLCAWSAATGHRGYTFGSGTRLTVV.

The CDR3 DNA is TGTGCCACCAGTGATTTGGGCAGGGGGGGGTGGAATGAGCAGTTCTTC. It is translated as CATSDLGRGGWNEQFF. The chain links TRBV24-1 to TRBJ2-7; either TRBD1 or TRBD2 may fit D (7 bases each). The J call may be wrong; the DNA end is better matched by TRBJ2-1. The length of the CDR3 is 16 residues. Per germline, CDR1 KGHDR and CDR2 SFDVKD.

With respect to this clonotype: A much larger clone lies a single base off, so this may be a read error. The V and J genes are TRBV6-5 and TRBJ1-2; maybe TRBD1 (5 bases). This CDR3 comprises 16 residues. V gave up 2 bases and J gave up 3 bases, with 16 bases separating them. Germline CDR1 reads MNHEY; CDR2 reads SVGAGI. For the CDR3, the DNA is TGTGCCAGCAGTTACGGGAGGGGTTTTATGGACTATGGCTACACCTTC. Its protein is CASSYGRGFMDYGYTF.

Many counts were recorded for this clonotype. The chain links TRBV2 to TRBJ2-2; either TRBD1 or TRBD2 may fit D (6 bases each). Germline-derived CDR1 and CDR2 are SNHLY and FYNNEI. The CDR3 is 14 amino acids. With 3 bases removed from V and 7 bases from J, the gap between germline ends came to 12 bases. The CDR3, as DNA: TGTGCCAGCAGTGACTGGGGGGCGAACGGGGAGCTGTTTTTT. This translates into CASSDWGANGELFF. The entire variable domain, with the rest obtained from reference TRBV2 and TRBJ2-2, is as follows: EPEVTQTPSHQVTQMGQEVILRCVPISNHLYFYWYRQILGQKVEFLVSFYNNEISEKSEIFDDQFSVERPDGSNFTLKIRSTKLEDSAMYFCASSDWGANGELFFGEGSRLTVL.

The chain joins TRBV7-2 to TRBJ2-1; TRBD2 agrees at 8 bases. This CDR3 has 12 residues. The ends lost 4 bases at V and 15 bases at J; junction bases unmatched: 8. Germline V gene lookup returns CDR1 SGHTA and CDR2 FQGNSA. The CDR3 nucleotides are TGTGCCAGCAGCTCGATGACTAGCGTCCGGTTCTTC. As protein: CASSSMTSVRFF.

This clonotype occurred many times. The chain recombines TRBV12-3 or TRBV12-4 with TRBJ2-6, with D perhaps matching TRBD1 (5 bases). CDR3 length equals 15 residues. V was cut by 2 bases and J by 4 bases, with 9 bases left in between. Written as DNA, the CDR3 is TGTGCCAGCAGTTTAAAAGGGGTCGGGGCCAACGTCCTGACTTTC. This encodes CASSLKGVGANVLTF.

This clonotype was detected ten times or more. This chain links TRBV20-1 with TRBJ2-7, with TRBD1 matching over 9 bases. Trimming removed 6 bases from V and 3 bases from J; junction bases left unmatched: 9. The CDR3 extends over 14 amino acids. Germline values: CDR1 DFQATT, CDR2 SNEGSKA (reference sequence). The CDR3 protein is CSATGQGKGYEQYF. CDR3 DNA: TGCAGTGCAACAGGACAGGGGAAAGGCTACGAGCAGTACTTC.

This clonotype was observed many times. The chain links TRBV4-1 to TRBJ1-1; no firm D call. The CDR3 runs 14 residues. V was clipped by 0 bases and J by 3 bases, with 8 bases between them. Germline V gene data show CDR1 as MGHRA and CDR2 as YSYEKL. CDR3 DNA: TGCGCCAGCAGCCAAGATGACTACTACACTGAAGCTTTCTTT. Its translation is CASSQDDYYTEAFF.

This clonotype was found many times. The chain uses TRBV6-2 or TRBV6-3 and TRBJ2-7; 9 nucleotides line up with TRBD2. Trimming removed 5 bases from V and 2 bases from J; junction bases left unmatched: 7. Germline V gene data show CDR1 as MNHEY and CDR2 as SVGEGT. CDR3 length equals 15 residues. DNA of the CDR3: TGTGCCAGCAGTCCCATAGCGGGGGTTACCTACGAGCAGTACTTC. Translated, it gives CASSPIAGVTYEQYF.

The CDR3 here is CSVAEQGRANYGYTF. The CDR3 DNA is TGCAGCGTTGCAGAACAGGGCAGGGCGAACTATGGCTACACCTTC. V gene TRBV29-1 combines with J gene TRBJ1-2; a possible D gene is TRBD1 (6 bases). The CDR3 covers 15 residues. CDR1 is SQVTM, CDR2 ANQGSEA, per germline. Trimming shortened V by 4 bases and J by 2 bases, and 17 bases separated the two germline ends.

This clonotype was counted ten times or more. The gene calls are TRBV27 and TRBJ2-2; D uncertain. The germline V and J ends were trimmed by 0 bases and 6 bases, with 11 bases remaining between them. The CDR3 sequence is 15 residues long. Per germline, CDR1 MNHEY and CDR2 SMNVEV (reference sequence). CDR3 DNA sequence: TGTGCCAGCAGTTTATCGGAGTACCTTCCCGGGGAGCTGTTTTTT. It is translated as CASSLSEYLPGELFF.

This clonotype came up many times. The chain is built from TRBV20-1 and TRBJ1-1, with D unresolved. The germline V gene has CDR1 DFQATT and CDR2 SNEGSKA (reference sequence). The CDR3 is 15 amino acids. V was clipped by 0 bases and J by 1 base, with 12 bases between them. CDR3 in DNA: TGCAGTGCTAGAGATCCCACAGCGGCGAACACTGAAGCTTTCTTT. Encoded protein: CSARDPTAANTEAFF.

This clonotype was counted only a few times. This chain joins TRBV25-1 and TRBJ1-6; the match to TRBD1 covers 7 bases. Germline V gives CDR1 MGHDK, CDR2 SYGVNS. Germline trimming cut 6 bases from V and 7 bases from J; bases unmatched to any gene: 9. The CDR3 covers 15 residues. The CDR3 DNA follows: TGTGCCAGCAGAGATCCGGGGGACAGAAATTCACCCCTCCACTTT. Amino acids: CASRDPGDRNSPLHF.

The chain links TRBV29-1 to TRBJ2-1, with 7 bases lining up with TRBD1. Germline V gene lookup returns CDR1 SQVTM and CDR2 ANQGSEA. V dropped 4 bases and J dropped 0; count of bases not matched to a gene: 9. CDR3 size: 16 residues. DNA for the CDR3: TGCAGCGTTGGGAGTTTCAGGGGGTCCTCCTACAATGAGCAGTTCTTC. Protein: CSVGSFRGSSYNEQFF.

The J gene is TRBJ1-5, the V gene TRBV12-3 or TRBV12-4, with 7 bases identical to TRBD1. V dropped 6 bases and J dropped 5; count of bases not matched to a gene: 10. This CDR3 contains 15 residues. The CDR3 DNA reads TGTGCCAGCAGGACGGACAGGAGGATCGATCAGCCCCAGCATTTT. Translated: CASRTDRRIDQPQHF.

This clonotype was observed at least ten times. This chain uses TRBV29-1 with TRBJ1-4; weak D call: TRBD1 (6 bases). Germline V gives CDR1 SQVTM, CDR2 ANQGSEA. The CDR3 loop spans 14 amino acids. V was shortened by 5 bases and J by 5 bases, with 15 bases between the two germline ends. The CDR3 DNA reads TGCAGCGTTAGACCCGGGACAAGAAATGAAAAACTGTTTTTT. Protein: CSVRPGTRNEKLFF. The entire variable domain, with the rest obtained from reference TRBV29-1 and TRBJ1-4, is as follows: SAVISQKPSRDICQRGTSLTIQCQVDSQVTMMFWYRQQPGQSLTLIATANQGSEATYESGFVIDKFPISRPNLTFSTLTVSNMSPEDSSIYLCSVRPGTRNEKLFFGSGTQLSVL.